A selection of T cell receptor beta chains follows, all from one sample in a study of blood T cell repertoires in COVID-19. Assay: immunoSEQ multiplex PCR; the TCRdb copy retains only in-frame clones and omits some. The sample carries 210,000 or so clones, roughly four fifths recorded once. The sequenced sample was PBMCs or T cells enriched from blood (not recorded which). These receptor sequences come from a woman aged 45-59 years who had been exposed to COVID-19. CDR3s include the opening cysteine and the closing phenylalanine or tryptophan. Fields, in order: J gene, CDR3 length, V gene, CDR3 protein.

>TRBJ2-3|17|TRBV21-1
CASSKERGRYLQDTQYF
>TRBJ1-2|12|TRBV6-5
CASSSSGSGYTF
>TRBJ1-6|15|TRBV5-6
CASSLARDSNSPLHF
>TRBJ1-4|13|TRBV30
CAWSVAGREKLFF
>TRBJ1-2|14|TRBV21-1
CASSILGGHYGYTF
>TRBJ2-2|19|TRBV30
CAGTPRRGGPPGRTGELFF
>TRBJ1-1|16|TRBV19
CASSPQTAYMNTEAFF
>TRBJ1-5|16|TRBV5-6
CASSLATGGVSQPQHF
>TRBJ2-1|18|TRBV11-2
CASSLVLPGLAGENEQFF
>TRBJ2-1|18|TRBV7-5
CVRSLAHPGTGDGNEQFF
>TRBJ2-5|13|TRBV29-1
CSVRGGWVETQYF
>TRBJ2-5|15|TRBV7-2
CASSLGGKVGETQYF
>TRBJ1-1|12|TRBV5-1
CASSLAAGEAFF
>TRBJ1-4|16|TRBV4-2
CASSQFDTGPNEKLFF
>TRBJ2-7|14|TRBV2
CASSENRDSYEQYF
>TRBJ1-1|15|TRBV4-1
CASSQGLQGATEAFF